This TCR beta chain was retrieved from a study of blood T cell repertoires in COVID-19. J was trimmed by 0 bases and V by 5 bases; bases with no gene match: 4. CDR3 length: 14 amino acids. CDR1 is SGHTA and CDR2 is FQGNSA in the germline V gene. Only in-frame clones appear in the TCRdb table, and some are missing; sequencing was by immunoSEQ multiplex PCR. The table has tens of thousands of clones, 84% seen once. The sequenced material came from peripheral blood. The clonotype was recovered from a man aged 45 to 65 with active COVID-19. The chain carries TRBV7-2 and TRBJ2-7; 7 bases fit TRBD1. CDR3: CASSRWDSSYEQYF. The CDR3 DNA follows: TGTGCCAGCAGCAGGTGGGACAGCTCCTACGAGCAGTACTTC. Together with reference TRBV7-2 and TRBJ2-7, the CDR3 gives the full variable domain: GAGVSQSPSNKVTEKGKDVELRCDPISGHTALYWYRQSLGQGLEFLIYFQGNSAPDKSGLPSDRFSAERTGGSVSTLTIQRTQQEDSAVYLCASSRWDSSYEQYFGPGTRLTVT.